This TCR beta chain is drawn from a study of shared clonotypes between healthy human individuals. Study results and limitations: Sample collection involved blood only; tissue repertoires are likely different. Clonotype sharing among donors was expected to depend on sequencing depth. Represented diversity (both genetic and exposure-history) was limited by the small number of donors.

Replicate PCRs were loaded with approximately 310 ng DNA from unsorted PBMC, around 30,000 T cell genomes. The method was immunoSEQ multiplex PCR; TCRdb's version includes in-frame clones alone and lacks a portion of them. The sample carries 530,000 or so clones, almost 80% recorded once. Comments on this clone: Its antigen is unidentified.

Germline CDR1 is MDHEN and CDR2 is SYDVKM. The CDR3 is 15 amino acids. V was clipped by 7 bases and J by 2 bases, with 18 bases between them. This receptor was obtained from a woman aged 40 to 49 in good health. Some clones in this sample may be carry-over from other donors' samples. The chain links TRBV28 to TRBJ2-7; TRBD1 is a possible D gene (6 bases). The material sequenced was PBMCs. The chain's CDR3 is CASTLSIGGPYEQYF. Written as DNA, the CDR3 is TGTGCCAGCACTCTATCGATTGGGGGCCCCTACGAGCAGTACTTC.